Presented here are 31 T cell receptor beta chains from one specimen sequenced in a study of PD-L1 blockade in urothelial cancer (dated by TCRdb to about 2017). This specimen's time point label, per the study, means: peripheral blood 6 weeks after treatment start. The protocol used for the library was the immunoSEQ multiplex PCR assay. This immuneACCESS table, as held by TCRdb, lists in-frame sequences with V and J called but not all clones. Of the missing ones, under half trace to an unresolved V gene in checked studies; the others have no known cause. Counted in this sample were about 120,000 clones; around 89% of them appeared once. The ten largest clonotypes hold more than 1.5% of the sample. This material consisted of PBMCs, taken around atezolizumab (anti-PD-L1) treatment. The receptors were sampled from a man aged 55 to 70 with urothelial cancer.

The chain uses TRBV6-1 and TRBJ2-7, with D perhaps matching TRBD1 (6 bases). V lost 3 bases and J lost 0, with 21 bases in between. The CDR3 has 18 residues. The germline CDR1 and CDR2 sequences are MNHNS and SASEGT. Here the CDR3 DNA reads TGTGCCAGCAGTGATGGCCGAGGGGGTGGGAAGAGCTCCTACGAGCAGTACTTC. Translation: CASSDGRGGGKSSYEQYF.

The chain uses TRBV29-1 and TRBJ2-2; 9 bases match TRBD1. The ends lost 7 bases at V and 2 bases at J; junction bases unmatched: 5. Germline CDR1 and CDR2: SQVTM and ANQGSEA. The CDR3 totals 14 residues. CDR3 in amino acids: CSGLTGGNTGELFF. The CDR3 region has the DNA TGCAGCGGACTGACAGGGGGAAACACCGGGGAGCTGTTTTTT.

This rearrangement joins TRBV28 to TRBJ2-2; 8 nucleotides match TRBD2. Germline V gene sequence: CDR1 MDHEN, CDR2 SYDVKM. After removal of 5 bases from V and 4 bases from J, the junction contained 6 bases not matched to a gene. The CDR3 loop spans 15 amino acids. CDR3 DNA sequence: TGTGCCAGCAGTCCAGCGGGAGAGGGCACCGGGGAGCTGTTTTTT. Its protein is CASSPAGEGTGELFF.

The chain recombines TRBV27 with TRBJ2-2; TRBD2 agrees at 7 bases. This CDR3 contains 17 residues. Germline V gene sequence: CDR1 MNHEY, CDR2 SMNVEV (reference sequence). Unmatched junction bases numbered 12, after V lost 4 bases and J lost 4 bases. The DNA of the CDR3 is TGTGCCAGCAGTTGGAGGGGCGGCGGGAGCGTCACCGGGGAGCTGTTTTTT. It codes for CASSWRGGGSVTGELFF.

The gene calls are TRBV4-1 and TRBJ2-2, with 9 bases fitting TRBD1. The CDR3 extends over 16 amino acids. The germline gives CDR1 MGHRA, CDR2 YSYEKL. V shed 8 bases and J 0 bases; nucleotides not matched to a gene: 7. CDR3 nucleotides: TGCGCCAGCTCTCCGGACAGGGGAGCGAACACCGGGGAGCTGTTTTTT. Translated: CASSPDRGANTGELFF.

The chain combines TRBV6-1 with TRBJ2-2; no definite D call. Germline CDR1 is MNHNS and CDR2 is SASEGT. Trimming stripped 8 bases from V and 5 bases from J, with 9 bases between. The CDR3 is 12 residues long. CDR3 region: CASGRITGELFF. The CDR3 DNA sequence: TGTGCCAGCGGCCGTATTACCGGGGAGCTGTTTTTT.

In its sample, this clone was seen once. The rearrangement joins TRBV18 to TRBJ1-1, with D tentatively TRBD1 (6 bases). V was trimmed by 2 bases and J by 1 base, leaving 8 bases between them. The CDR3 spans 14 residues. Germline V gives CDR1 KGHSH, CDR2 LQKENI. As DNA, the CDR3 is TGTGCCAGCTCACCAAAGACAGGGAACACTGAAGCTTTCTTT. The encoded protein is CASSPKTGNTEAFF.

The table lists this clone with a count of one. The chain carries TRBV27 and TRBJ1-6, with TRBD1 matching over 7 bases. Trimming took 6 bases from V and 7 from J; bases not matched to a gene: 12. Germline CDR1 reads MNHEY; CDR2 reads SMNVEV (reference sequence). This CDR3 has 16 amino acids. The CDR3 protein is CASRDRGRVVNSPLHF. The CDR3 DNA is TGTGCCAGCAGGGATAGGGGGCGAGTAGTAAATTCACCCCTCCACTTT.

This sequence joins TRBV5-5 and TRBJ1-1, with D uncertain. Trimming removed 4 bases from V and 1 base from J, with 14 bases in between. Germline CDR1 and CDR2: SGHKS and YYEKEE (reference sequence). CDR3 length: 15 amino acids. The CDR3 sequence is CASSPRLWENTEAFF. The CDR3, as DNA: TGTGCCAGCAGCCCACGACTATGGGAGAACACTGAAGCTTTCTTT. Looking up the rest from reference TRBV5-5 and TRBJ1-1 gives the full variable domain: DAGVTQSPTHLIKTRGQQVTLRCSPISGHKSVSWYQQVLGQGPQFIFQYYEKEERGRGNFPDRFSARQFPNYSSELNVNALLLGDSALYLCASSPRLWENTEAFFGQGTRLTVV.

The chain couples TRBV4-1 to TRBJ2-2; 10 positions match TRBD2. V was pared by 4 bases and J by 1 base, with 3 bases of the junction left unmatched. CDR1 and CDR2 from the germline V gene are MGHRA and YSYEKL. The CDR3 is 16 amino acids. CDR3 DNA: TGCGCCAGCAGCCTCCAGCGGGGGGGGAACACCGGGGAGCTGTTTTTT. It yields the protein CASSLQRGGNTGELFF.

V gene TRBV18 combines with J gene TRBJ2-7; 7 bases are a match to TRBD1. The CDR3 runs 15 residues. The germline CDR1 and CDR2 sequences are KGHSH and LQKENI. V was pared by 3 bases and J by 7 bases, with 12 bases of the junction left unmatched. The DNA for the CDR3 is TGTGCCAGCTCACCCCCCAACCGGGACAGTGGAGAGCAGTACTTC. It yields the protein CASSPPNRDSGEQYF.

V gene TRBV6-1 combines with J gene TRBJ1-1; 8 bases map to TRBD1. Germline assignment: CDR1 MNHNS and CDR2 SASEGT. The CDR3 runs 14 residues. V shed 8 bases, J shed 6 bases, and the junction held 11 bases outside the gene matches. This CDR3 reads CASGRDRKASEAFF. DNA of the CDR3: TGTGCCAGCGGAAGGGACAGGAAGGCCTCTGAAGCTTTCTTT.

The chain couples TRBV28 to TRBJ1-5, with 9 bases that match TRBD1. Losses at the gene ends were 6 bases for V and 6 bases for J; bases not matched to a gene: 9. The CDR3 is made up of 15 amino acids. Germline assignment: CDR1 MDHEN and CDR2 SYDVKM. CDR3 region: CASSSRTGEGQPQHF. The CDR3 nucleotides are TGTGCCAGCAGCTCCAGGACAGGGGAAGGTCAGCCCCAGCATTTT.

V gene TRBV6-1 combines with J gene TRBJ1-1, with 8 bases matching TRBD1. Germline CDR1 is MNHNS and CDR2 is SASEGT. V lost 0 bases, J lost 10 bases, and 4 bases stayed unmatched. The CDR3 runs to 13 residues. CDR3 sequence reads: CASSEANRGSAFF. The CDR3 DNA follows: TGTGCCAGCAGTGAAGCTAACAGGGGGTCAGCTTTCTTT.

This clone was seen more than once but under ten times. CDR3 amino acids: CASSPTGYEQYF. For the CDR3, the DNA is TGTGCCAGCAGCCCAACAGGCTACGAGCAGTACTTC. The J gene is TRBJ2-7, the V gene TRBV11-3; perhaps TRBD1 as D (5 bases). The CDR3 contains 12 residues. V was cut by 5 bases and J by 3 bases, with 8 bases left in between. CDR1 and CDR2 (germline): SGHNT, YENEEA.

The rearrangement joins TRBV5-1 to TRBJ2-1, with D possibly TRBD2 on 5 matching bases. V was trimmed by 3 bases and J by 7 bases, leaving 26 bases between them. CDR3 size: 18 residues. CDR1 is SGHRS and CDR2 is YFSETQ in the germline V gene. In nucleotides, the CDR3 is TGCGCCAGCAGCTCCGGAGGATGGTCCCGATATGGCTCAAATGAGCAGTTCTTC. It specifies CASSSGGWSRYGSNEQFF.

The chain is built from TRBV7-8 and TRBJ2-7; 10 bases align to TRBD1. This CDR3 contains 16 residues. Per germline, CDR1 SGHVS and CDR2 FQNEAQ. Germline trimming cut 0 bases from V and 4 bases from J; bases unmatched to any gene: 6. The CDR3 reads CASSLAPGTGAYEQYF. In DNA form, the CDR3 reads TGTGCCAGCAGCTTAGCACCAGGGACAGGGGCTTACGAGCAGTACTTC.

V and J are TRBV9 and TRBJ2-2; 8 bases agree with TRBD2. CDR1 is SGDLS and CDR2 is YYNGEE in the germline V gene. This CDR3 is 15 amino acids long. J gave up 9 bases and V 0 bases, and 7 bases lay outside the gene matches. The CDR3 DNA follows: TGTGCCAGCAGCGTAGGAGCCCTAGCGGGCTGGGAGCTGTTTTTT. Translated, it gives CASSVGALAGWELFF. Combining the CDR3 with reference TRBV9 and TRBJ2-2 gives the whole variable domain DSGVTQTPKHLITATGQRVTLRCSPRSGDLSVYWYQQSLDQGLQFLIQYYNGEERAKGNILERFSAQQFPDLHSELNLSSLELGDSALYFCASSVGALAGWELFFGEGSRLTVL.

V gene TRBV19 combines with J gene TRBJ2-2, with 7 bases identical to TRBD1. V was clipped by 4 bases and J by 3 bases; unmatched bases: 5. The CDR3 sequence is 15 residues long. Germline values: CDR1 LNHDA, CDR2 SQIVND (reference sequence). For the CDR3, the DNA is TGTGCCAGTAGTACACGGACAGGCCACACCGGGGAGCTGTTTTTT. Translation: CASSTRTGHTGELFF.

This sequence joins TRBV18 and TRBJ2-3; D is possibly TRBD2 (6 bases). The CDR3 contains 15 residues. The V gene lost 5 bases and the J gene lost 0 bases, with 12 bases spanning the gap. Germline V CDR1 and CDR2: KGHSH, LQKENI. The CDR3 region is CASSTPGLSTDTQYF. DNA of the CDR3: TGTGCCAGCTCAACTCCGGGACTGAGCACAGATACGCAGTATTTT.

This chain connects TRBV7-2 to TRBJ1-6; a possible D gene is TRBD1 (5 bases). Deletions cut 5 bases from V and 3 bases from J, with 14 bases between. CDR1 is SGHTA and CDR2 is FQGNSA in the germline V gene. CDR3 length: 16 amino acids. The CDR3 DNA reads TGTGCCAGCAGCCCCCAGACAGTTCTCTATAATTCACCCCTCCACTTT. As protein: CASSPQTVLYNSPLHF.

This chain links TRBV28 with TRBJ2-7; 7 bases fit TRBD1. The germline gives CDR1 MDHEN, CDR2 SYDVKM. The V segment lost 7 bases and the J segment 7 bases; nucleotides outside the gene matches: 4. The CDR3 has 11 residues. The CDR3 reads CASTGQAEQYF. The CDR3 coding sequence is TGTGCCAGCACCGGACAGGCGGAGCAGTACTTC. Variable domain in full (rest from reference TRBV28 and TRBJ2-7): DVKVTQSSRYLVKRTGEKVFLECVQDMDHENMFWYRQDPGLGLRLIYFSYDVKMKEKGDIPEGYSVSREKKERFSLILESASTNQTSMYLCASTGQAEQYFGPGTRLTVT.

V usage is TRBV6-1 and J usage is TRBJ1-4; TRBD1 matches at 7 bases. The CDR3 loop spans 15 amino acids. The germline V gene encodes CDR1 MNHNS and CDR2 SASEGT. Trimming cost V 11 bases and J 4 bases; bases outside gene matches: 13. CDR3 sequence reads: CAGKRQGSGNEKLFF. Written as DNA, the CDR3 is TGTGCCGGCAAAAGACAGGGTTCGGGTAATGAAAAACTGTTTTTT.

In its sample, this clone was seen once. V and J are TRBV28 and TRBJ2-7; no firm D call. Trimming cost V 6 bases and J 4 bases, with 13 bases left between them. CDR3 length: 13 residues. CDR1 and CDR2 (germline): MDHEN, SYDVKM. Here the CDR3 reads CASSITPEYEQYF. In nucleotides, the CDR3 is TGTGCCAGCAGCATAACCCCGGAGTACGAGCAGTACTTC.

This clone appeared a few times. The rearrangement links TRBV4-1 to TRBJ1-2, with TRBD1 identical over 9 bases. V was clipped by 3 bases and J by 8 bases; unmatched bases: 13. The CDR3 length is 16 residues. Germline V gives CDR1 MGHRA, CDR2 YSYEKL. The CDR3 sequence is CASSQALPGQGGGYTF. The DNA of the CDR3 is TGCGCCAGCAGCCAGGCCCTGCCGGGACAGGGAGGCGGCTACACCTTC.

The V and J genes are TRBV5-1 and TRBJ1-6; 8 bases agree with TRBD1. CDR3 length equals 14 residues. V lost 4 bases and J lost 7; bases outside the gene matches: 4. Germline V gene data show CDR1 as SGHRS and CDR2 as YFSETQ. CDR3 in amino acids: CASSKRDRNSPLHF. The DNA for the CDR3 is TGCGCCAGCAGCAAGAGGGACAGGAATTCACCCCTCCACTTT.

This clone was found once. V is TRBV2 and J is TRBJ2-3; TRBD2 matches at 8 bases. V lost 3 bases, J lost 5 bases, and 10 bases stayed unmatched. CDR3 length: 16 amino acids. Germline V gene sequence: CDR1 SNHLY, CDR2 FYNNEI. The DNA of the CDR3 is TGTGCCAGCAGTGACCCGGCGGGAGGTTTTAAAGATACGCAGTATTTT. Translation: CASSDPAGGFKDTQYF.

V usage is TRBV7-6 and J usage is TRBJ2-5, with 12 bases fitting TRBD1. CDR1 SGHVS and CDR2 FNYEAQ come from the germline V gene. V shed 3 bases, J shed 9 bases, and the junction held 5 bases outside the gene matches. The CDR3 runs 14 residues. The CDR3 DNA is TGTGCCAGCAGCTTGGGGACAGGGGGCGATTCCCAGTACTTC. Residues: CASSLGTGGDSQYF.

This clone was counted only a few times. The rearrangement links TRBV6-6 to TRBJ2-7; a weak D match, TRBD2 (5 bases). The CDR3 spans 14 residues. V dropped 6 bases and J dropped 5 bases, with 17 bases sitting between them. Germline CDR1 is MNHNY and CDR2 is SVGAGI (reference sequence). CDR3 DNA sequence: TGTGCCAGCAGCTTAGTCCCCGACGGGAACGAGCAGTACTTC. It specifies CASSLVPDGNEQYF.

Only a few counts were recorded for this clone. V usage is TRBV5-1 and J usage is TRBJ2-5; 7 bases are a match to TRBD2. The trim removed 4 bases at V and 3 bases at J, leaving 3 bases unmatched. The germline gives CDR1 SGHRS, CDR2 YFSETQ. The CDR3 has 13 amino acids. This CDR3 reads CASSRAGEETQYF. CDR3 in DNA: TGCGCCAGCAGCCGGGCGGGAGAAGAGACCCAGTACTTC.

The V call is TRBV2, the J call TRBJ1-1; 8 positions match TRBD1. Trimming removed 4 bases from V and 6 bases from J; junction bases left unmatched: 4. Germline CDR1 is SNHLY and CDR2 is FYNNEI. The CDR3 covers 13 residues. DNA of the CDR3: TGTGCCAGCAGTGGGACAGGGTTTGCTGAAGCTTTCTTT. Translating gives CASSGTGFAEAFF. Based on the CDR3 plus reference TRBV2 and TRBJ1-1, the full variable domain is EPEVTQTPSHQVTQMGQEVILRCVPISNHLYFYWYRQILGQKVEFLVSFYNNEISEKSEIFDDQFSVERPDGSNFTLKIRSTKLEDSAMYFCASSGTGFAEAFFGQGTRLTVV.